This T cell receptor (beta chain) was observed in a study of blood T cell repertoires in COVID-19. Study-wide background: Donors in the United States, Italy and Spain gave samples during acute or convalescent COVID-19. From T cells, B-cell-depleted T cells, or PBMCs came the material, which was cDNA or gDNA.

Original processing methods: How many nucleated cells were present was estimated from reference gene primer amplification. The assay was immunoSEQ multiplex PCR, and TCRdb's table has in-frame clones only and misses some. The V and J calls and clone size were taken over from that table, and D and trimming were inferred from the DNA. This sample carries a few hundred thousand clones, 84% of them seen once, and the ten largest clones take roughly 1.4%. V was cut by 4 bases and J by 0 bases, with 12 bases left in between. The CDR3 is 15 amino acids. CDR1 and CDR2 from the germline V gene are LNHDA and SQIVND (reference sequence).

The chain combines TRBV19 with TRBJ1-1; weak D call: TRBD1 (5 bases). Source material: peripheral blood. The sequence derives from a woman aged 40 to 50 who had recovered from COVID-19. This chain's CDR3 is CASSTGRALNTEAFF. The CDR3 DNA reads TGTGCCAGTAGTACAGGCAGGGCCTTGAACACTGAAGCTTTCTTT.